A single T cell receptor beta chain is shown here with its context. Its target antigen remains unknown. No quality values exist for individual bases; no much larger clone is one base distant. This sample was taken from a study of cytomegalovirus exposure and HLA in healthy donors (dated by TCRdb to 2017 to 2019). Background on the whole study: An earlier analysis of roughly 570 of the donors reported 276 Gb of sequence data and 95 million to 140 million unique TCR beta sequences obtained from roughly 170 million T cells. About 280 gigabases of sequencing data and around 90 million unique TCR sequences made up an early release that covered over 550 HLA-typed donors. Of the 398 genotyped donors, about 80% fell in the genetic ancestry cluster associated with self-reported Caucasian donors. The study aimed to test whether signatures of past pathogen exposure could be identified by cataloging public T cell receptors. The T cell repertoires of roughly 660 subjects were profiled by immunosequencing and related to cytomegalovirus serostatus. Besides the first cohort of 500 to 700 subjects, a separate validation cohort made up of some 110 different subjects was used. To predict cytomegalovirus infection status, the study combined high-throughput TCR immunosequencing, statistical association of individual TCRs with disease status, and machine learning. To study patterns of TCR occurrence, a later analysis re-analyzed previously published TCR beta repertoires from several hundred donors and added high-resolution HLA genotyping. Rather than drawing on any new phenotypic data, the later analysis identified candidate immune exposures from TCR beta sequences and the way those sequences occurred across donors. To decide whether each TCR beta V gene segment behaved as functional or pseudogenic, an earlier analysis of nearly 600 of the donors relied on high-throughput TCR beta sequencing. Donor age, sex, ethnicity and CMV serostatus were compiled alongside the repertoire data. In a later genetic analysis, genome-wide SNP genotypes for about 55% of the roughly 700 donors were used, and that subset was treated as a discovery cohort. All discovery cohort repertoires had been generated on a single sequencing platform. HLA typing covered class I and class II loci at four-digit resolution. The number of donors typed differed by locus, with about 629-630 for A, B, C, DRB1 and DQB1, roughly 520 for DQA1, 600 to 610 for DPA1, and 450 to 480 for DPB1. Several DR-DQ haplotypes were handled as single units for association and clustering because linkage in the cohort was strong. Among some 400 genotyped donors of the cohort, an average of approximately 240,000 unique TCR beta nucleotide sequences was sequenced per donor, of which about 19% were non-productive.

The cohort comprised 670 or so healthy bone marrow donors. All cohort members were sampled while nominally healthy, although unrecorded immune exposures were likely present. The donor tested CMV seropositive and was one of the 289 seropositive cohort members. Every donor gave a peripheral blood sample, and the peripheral blood mononuclear cells from that sample were used for TCR beta sequencing. The Qiagen DNeasy Blood Extraction Kit was used to extract genomic DNA from the blood cell samples. Beyond this particular receptor, the publication reports: In a later genetic analysis, fewer N-insertions in productive TCRs were reported among donors in an Asian-associated ancestry cluster than the roughly 700-donor mean. According to a later analysis, TCR association rates differed among HLA loci, with DRB1 alleles showing the most associated TCRs and HLA-C alleles showing the fewest. In a later analysis, HLA-associated TCR beta chains were found to be more clonally expanded and to have lower generation probabilities than equally common non-associated chains. The classifier was reported to diagnose cytomegalovirus status with high specificity and sensitivity in both the original and validation cohorts. A few of the identified cytomegalovirus-associated TCR beta chains were confirmed in vitro to be specific for cytomegalovirus antigens. In a later analysis, some 17,000 TCR beta sequences were associated with specific HLA alleles at a false discovery rate of 0.05. A later genetic analysis associated a missense DCLRE1C variant with V-gene and J-gene trimming of TCR beta chains, and an independent cohort replicated the association. Only TCR beta chains were sequenced in this cohort, and the absence of alpha or paired-chain data limited detectable features. Because HLA typing was missing for some donors at each locus, association tests included only the typed subset. Presence/absence analyses assumed roughly uniform sequencing depth across donors, an assumption that may not hold. CMV serostatus was the only immune exposure information available for the cohort. A further reported finding was that TCR beta sequences accurately predicted the HLA-A and HLA-B alleles for most subjects in the first cohort. A later analysis found that most CMV-associated TCR beta chains appeared HLA-restricted, with HLA associations seemingly driven largely by CMV exposure. The study listed 150 to 200 TCR beta chains as associated with cytomegalovirus. Broadly in line with IMGT annotations, most TCR beta V segments showed up in productive rearrangements about 87% or about 30% of the time in an earlier analysis of approximately 600 of the donors. When HLA alleles, especially DR and DQ, strongly co-occurred, attributing TCR associations to individual alleles was difficult. A later analysis reported that several top co-occurrence clusters appeared linked to parvovirus B19, influenza, CMV and Epstein-Barr virus. Correlated functional status among segregating V segments might be attributable to linkage disequilibrium, but an unknown experimental factor could not be ruled out. Most TCR sequences were seen in very few donors, while some public TCRs were found in many individuals. It was suggested by the authors that the approach could potentially be generalized to other disease states and immunological phenotypes. A cluster of highly shared sequence variants was judged likely to be a technical artifact of the sequencing pipeline. Because counts were too low, under 20 rarely observed V segments, including chromosome 9 orphons, were left out of the earlier analysis of some 640 of the donors.

Library preparation used the immunoSEQ multiplex PCR assay. For the multiplex PCR, a mixture combining 60 forward primers for TCR Vbeta segments and 13 reverse primers for TCR Jbeta segments was used. The CDR3 region of rearranged TCR beta genes was amplified from genomic DNA with a multiplex PCR assay. The Illumina HiSeq System was used to sequence the amplified TCR beta libraries as 87-base-pair reads. In the source study's methods: A later analysis tallied 75 million to 85 million unique TCR beta chains across the 666 repertoires, and about 12 million of those chains were shared by two or more donors. To remove PCR and sequencing errors, raw reads were error-corrected and collapsed into unique sequences using a nearest-neighbor algorithm that merged closely related sequences. To assign V, D and J gene segments, CDR3 sequences were aligned to IMGT reference sequences. For a sequence to be retained, a match of at least six nucleotides was required to both a V gene segment and a J gene segment. A rearrangement counted as productive if the CDR3 had no stop codons and remained in frame with V and J, and every other rearrangement counted as non-productive. CDR3 was defined by IMGT convention, running from the second conserved V-encoded cysteine to the conserved J-encoded phenylalanine. The earlier analysis of 587 of the donors excluded sequences that lacked an unambiguous match to a single V gene segment. An earlier analysis of a few hundred of the donors classified V segments as functional when productive rearrangements were above 56.7% and as segregating when the standard deviation between donors was above 5%. A statistical classification framework was built for diagnosing cytomegalovirus status from the catalog of TCR beta chain sequences. V and J gene assignment, in a later analysis, came from comparing TCR nucleotide sequences with IMGT/GENE-DB human TR gene sequences. In a later analysis, CDR3 sequences and most-parsimonious VDJ recombination scenarios were assigned using the TCRdist pipeline. In a later analysis, every TCR beta chain was defined by the combination of its CDR3 amino acid sequence and its V-gene family, and reads without a unique V-gene family were dropped. In a later analysis, approximately 590 highly shared, low-generation-probability nucleotide sequences were removed to address suspected cross-contamination and a sequencing artifact. In a later analysis, a clonal expansion index was calculated for each public chain from normalized within-repertoire ranks of inferred template counts. In a later analysis, generation probabilities were computed using a VDJ recombination model fitted to out-of-frame rearrangements, and the results were checked against IGoR. In a later analysis, TCR-TCR, TCR-HLA and TCR-CMV co-occurrence was scored with hypergeometric tests, and a repertoire-size bias correction was applied to TCR pairs. In a later analysis, false discovery rates were estimated by permuting HLA or CMV assignments 20 times. In a later analysis, co-occurring TCRs were grouped using DBSCAN, and TCRdist sequence similarity was added for clustering within HLA-allele-positive subsets. Repertoires with fewer than 30,000 or more than 120,000 public chains, plus five repertoires with anomalous nucleotide sharing, were excluded from co-occurrence clustering. In its TCRdb copy, this immuneACCESS table keeps in-frame sequences only and misses some clones. Where compared with another copy, unresolved V genes explain less than half of these, and the others have no known cause. V and J calls and clone size are copied from that table; D and trimming were computed from the DNA. This sample comprises about 110,000 clones, 70% to 85% of them detected only once. The ten biggest clones cover about 4% of the sample.

The source is a woman between 40 and 50 years old in good health and CMV-seropositive. Sequencing used PBMCs.

The CDR3 here reads CASWALSSGGKDTQYF. Here is the DNA: TGTGCCAGCTGGGCCTTAAGCAGCGGGGGAAAAGATACGCAGTATTTT. The chain is encoded by TRBV6-6 joined to TRBJ2-3; TRBD2 agrees with 8 junctional bases. CDR1 and CDR2 are drawn from the germline V gene (reference sequence): MNHNY, SVGAGI. Clipping removes 8 bases from V and 5 bases from J, with 15 as the unmatched junction base count. Measured from the cysteine to the phenylalanine, the CDR3 is 16 residues long. Only CDR3 DNA is held: 48 bases, read in frame from base 1.